This TCR beta chain is from a study of technical replicates of blood from a few donors. This CDR3 is 14 amino acids long. V shed 3 bases and J 5 bases; nucleotides not matched to a gene: 7. Germline V gives CDR1 SGDLS, CDR2 YYNGEE. Sequenced by immunoSEQ multiplex PCR; TCRdb stores in-frame clones only, minus some. The profile covers some 83,000 clones, with around 94% appearing a single time and more than 0.2% taken by the ten largest. The chain uses TRBV9 and TRBJ2-5; 7 nucleotides line up with TRBD2. The sequenced material came from T cells isolated from PBMCs. This receptor was identified in a human donor in good health. The CDR3 is CASSAPGGWETQYF. CDR3 nucleotide sequence: TGTGCCAGCAGCGCCCCCGGGGGGTGGGAGACCCAGTACTTC.